This T cell receptor beta chain was retrieved from a study of T cells after posttransplantation cyclophosphamide. Clones were sequenced by immunoSEQ multiplex PCR, and TCRdb holds only the in-frame ones, with some missing. Found here are roughly 14,000 clones, around 83% of them singletons; the top ten hold about 0.78%. On the day of bone marrow donation, the related graft donor provided peripheral blood. Overall study findings and caveats: Later blood repertoires were often dominated by clones from the donor CD8+ memory compartment. After PTCy, TRB diversity resembled that of CNI/methotrexate controls.

For this clone: Antigen specificity is unknown.

CDR3 size: 14 residues. In germline, CDR1 is LNHDA, CDR2 SQIVND (reference sequence). After removal of 6 bases from V and 3 bases from J, the junction contained 6 bases not matched to a gene. The sequenced sample consisted of memory CD4+ T cells sorted from PBMCs. This clonotype was sampled from a man aged 50-59 years in good health, CMV-negative, and a related stem cell transplant donor. The chain links TRBV19 to TRBJ1-2; 8 bases agree with TRBD1. In DNA form, the CDR3 reads TGTGCCAGTAGCTACAGGGGGTTCGACTATGGCTACACCTTC. Protein product: CASSYRGFDYGYTF. Based on the CDR3 plus reference TRBV19 and TRBJ1-2, the full variable domain is DGGITQSPKYLFRKEGQNVTLSCEQNLNHDAMYWYRQDPGQGLRLIYYSQIVNDFQKGDIAEGYSVSREKKESFPLTVTSAQKNPTAFYLCASSYRGFDYGYTFGSGTRLTVV.